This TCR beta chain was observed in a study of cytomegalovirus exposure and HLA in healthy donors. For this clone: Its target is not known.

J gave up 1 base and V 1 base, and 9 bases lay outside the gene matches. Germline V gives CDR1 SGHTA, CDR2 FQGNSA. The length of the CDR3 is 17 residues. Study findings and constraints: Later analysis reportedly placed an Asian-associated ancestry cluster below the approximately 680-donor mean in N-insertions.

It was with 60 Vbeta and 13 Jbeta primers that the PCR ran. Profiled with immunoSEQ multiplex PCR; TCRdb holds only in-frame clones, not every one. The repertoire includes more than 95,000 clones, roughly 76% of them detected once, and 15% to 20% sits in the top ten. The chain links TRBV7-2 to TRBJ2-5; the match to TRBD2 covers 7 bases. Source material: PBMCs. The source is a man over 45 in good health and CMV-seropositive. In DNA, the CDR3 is TGTGCCAGCAGCTTAGGAGGCGGGGGAAGGGCCCAAGAGACCCAGTACTTC. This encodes CASSLGGGGRAQETQYF.